This T cell receptor beta chain was sequenced in a study of T cells in Graves' hyperthyroidism and ophthalmopathy. Between the trimmed V and J ends, which lost 5 bases and 2 bases, there was a span of 10 bases. The germline CDR1 and CDR2 sequences are MGHDK and SYGVNS. CDR3 length equals 13 residues. RNA transcripts served as the template for amplifying TCR beta CDR3 regions. When the TCR CDR3 underwent first-round RT-PCR, the HTBI primer set was used. A single record per CDR3 protein comes from TCRdb applying MiXCR to the multiplex PCR reads. The sample holds about 350,000 distinct CDR3 sequences, around 15% seen once.

V is TRBV25-1 and J is TRBJ2-7; D may be TRBD1 (5 bases). The sample taken for sequencing was blood. The sequence derives from a woman aged 60-75 years with Graves' ophthalmopathy. The CDR3 DNA reads as TGTGCCAGCAGTTGGACATTTCCCTACGAGCAGTACTTC. It codes for CASSWTFPYEQYF.